The 22 T cell receptor beta chains in this list originate from one sample, sequenced in a study of regulatory T cells in long-lasting Graves disease. Stated time point: newly diagnosed GD, antithyroid drugs for less than 3 months. The TCR library used RNA extracted from PBMCs. Building the TCR beta libraries relied on iRepertoire HTBI primers, and CDR3 regions underwent Arm-PCR. MiXCR was run by TCRdb on the multiplex PCR reads, yielding one entry per CDR3 protein. The sample includes some 350,000 distinct CDR3 sequences, around 15% seen only once; the top ten take around 20%. The data were also submitted as part of a second study, on T cells in Graves' hyperthyroidism and ophthalmopathy.

Sequenced here: peripheral blood mononuclear cells (PBMCs), sampled at new diagnosis, from a patient treated with antithyroid drugs. These receptors all come from a woman younger than 35 with Graves disease.

Many counts were recorded for this clonotype. V and J are TRBV3-1 and TRBJ1-5; D is unresolved. The V gene's germline CDR1 is LGHDT and CDR2 YNNKEL (reference sequence). V was shortened by 0 bases and J by 5 bases, with 5 bases between the two germline ends. This CDR3 contains 13 residues. The CDR3 loop reads CASSQDVYQPQHF. The CDR3, as DNA: TGTGCCAGCAGCCAAGACGTATATCAGCCCCAGCATTTT.

This clonotype was counted between two and nine times. This chain joins TRBV28 and TRBJ2-3, with 12 nucleotides matching TRBD2. The CDR3 covers 18 residues. The junction had 10 bases not matched to a gene; V was cut back by 6 bases and J by 0 bases. Germline V gene lookup returns CDR1 MDHEN and CDR2 SYDVKM. CDR3 coding DNA: TGTGCCAGCAGCCTCTCTAGCGGGAGGGTGACTAGCACAGATACGCAGTATTTT. Its translation: CASSLSSGRVTSTDTQYF.

The chain recombines TRBV27 with TRBJ2-1, with D possibly matching TRBD1 (6 bases). Germline assignment: CDR1 MNHEY and CDR2 SMNVEV (reference sequence). V lost 2 bases to trimming and J lost 8 bases, with 10 bases between them. The CDR3 runs to 13 residues. CDR3: CASSLRGGHEQFF. CDR3 DNA: TGTGCCAGCAGTTTACGAGGGGGTCATGAGCAGTTCTTC.

This clonotype occurred many times. CDR3 sequence (DNA): TGTGCCAGCAGCCCCTCGGGGGCGGTTGGTGAGCAGTTCTTC. Amino acid sequence: CASSPSGAVGEQFF. The rearrangement links TRBV7-3 to TRBJ2-1; D may be TRBD1 or TRBD2 (6 bases each). Trimming left V 5 bases short and J 9 bases short, with 17 bases between. The CDR3 spans 14 residues. Germline-derived CDR1 and CDR2 are SGHTA and FQGTGA. The variable domain in full, completed from reference TRBV7-3 and TRBJ2-1, reads GAGVSQTPSNKVTEKGKYVELRCDPISGHTALYWYRQSLGQGPEFLIYFQGTGAADDSGLPNDRFFAVRPEGSVSTLKIQRTERGDSAVYLCASSPSGAVGEQFFGPGTRLTVL.

The gene calls are TRBV9 and TRBJ2-7; the D is unclear. The CDR3 length is 14 residues. Germline V gives CDR1 SGDLS, CDR2 YYNGEE. V was cut by 0 bases and J by 5 bases, with 12 bases left in between. The CDR3 coding sequence is TGTGCCAGCAGCGTAGGTTGGGTATCCAACGAGCAGTACTTC. Translating gives CASSVGWVSNEQYF.

This clonotype showed up just a few times. Being one base from a much bigger clone, this may be a read error. The chain is built from TRBV18 and TRBJ2-1; a weak D match, TRBD2 (6 bases). This CDR3 has 14 residues. Looked up from germline, CDR1 is KGHSH and CDR2 is LQKENI. The CDR3 sequence: CASSPPGGSETQHF. CDR3 DNA sequence: TGTGCCAGCTCACCCCCAGGAGGGAGTGAGACCCAGCACTTC.

This clonotype turned up a few times. This chain links TRBV10-3 with TRBJ1-6; D is unclear. V was clipped by 6 bases and J by 6 bases, with 12 bases between them. The CDR3 spans 14 residues. CDR1 and CDR2 from the germline V gene are ENHRY and SYGVKD. CDR3 region: CAISEGLINSPLHF. The CDR3 DNA sequence: TGTGCCATCAGCGAAGGACTGATTAATTCACCCCTCCACTTT.

As for this clonotype: This may be a read error: a much more frequent sequence differs by one nucleotide. The conserved closing phenylalanine or tryptophan is absent in this CDR3, likely reflecting a read error. The chain joins TRBV27 to TRBJ1-5; D gene ambiguous. V was cut by 0 bases and J by 2 bases, with 2 bases left in between. The CDR3 is 13 residues long. Per the germline V gene, CDR1 is MNHEY and CDR2 is SMNVEV (reference sequence). This CDR3 reads CASSLSGNQPQHS. CDR3 coding DNA: TGTGCCAGCAGTTTATCGGGCAATCAGCCCCAGCATTCT.

This clonotype was observed many times. The chain joins TRBV6-5 to TRBJ2-3, with no clear D. Germline lookup yields CDR1 MNHEY and CDR2 SVGAGI. The CDR3 length is 16 residues. The germline V and J ends were trimmed by 0 bases and 1 base, with 11 bases remaining between them. The CDR3 sequence is CASSYSGRHRTDTQYF. DNA for the CDR3: TGTGCCAGCAGTTACTCCGGCCGTCACCGCACAGATACGCAGTATTTT.

This clonotype appeared a few times. The rearrangement joins TRBV6-1 to TRBJ2-7; D remains ambiguous. The germline V and J ends were trimmed by 2 bases and 6 bases, with 14 bases remaining between them. The length of the CDR3 is 14 residues. Germline values: CDR1 MNHNS, CDR2 SASEGT. The CDR3: CASSERARSSEQYF. As DNA, the CDR3 is TGTGCCAGCAGTGAAAGGGCTAGATCGTCCGAGCAGTACTTC.

A word on this clonotype: This sequence may be a read error, since a much larger clone differs from it by one base. This chain uses TRBV12-3 or TRBV12-4 with TRBJ2-1; 12 nucleotides align to TRBD1. CDR3 size: 21 residues. The CDR3 protein is CASSNSRGTGGKGARGNEQSF. The DNA for the CDR3 is TGTGCCAGCAGCAATAGCCGGGGGACAGGGGGCAAGGGAGCCCGGGGTAATGAGCAGTCCTTC.

This clonotype was seen ten or more times. This chain links TRBV3-1 with TRBJ2-7, with TRBD2 as a possible D gene (6 bases). V was trimmed by 6 bases and J by 3 bases, leaving 15 bases between them. Germline CDR1 is LGHDT and CDR2 is YNNKEL (reference sequence). This CDR3 comprises 14 residues. The DNA for the CDR3 is TGTGCCAGCAGACCCTCGGGGGAATACTACGAGCAGTACTTC. It specifies CASRPSGEYYEQYF.

This clonotype was picked up many times. The chain is built from TRBV11-2 and TRBJ2-5; no reliable D call. The CDR3 loop spans 12 amino acids. V was pared by 7 bases and J by 3 bases, with 9 bases between. Looked up from germline, CDR1 is SGHAT and CDR2 is FQNNGV. CDR3 bases: TGTGCCAGCACACCTGGCAAAGAGACCCAGTACTTC. It codes for CASTPGKETQYF. The full variable domain, its missing parts supplied by reference TRBV11-2 and TRBJ2-5, is EAGVAQSPRYKIIEKRQSVAFWCNPISGHATLYWYQQILGQGPKLLIQFQNNGVVDDSQLPKDRFSAERLKGVDSTLKIQPAKLEDSAVYLCASTPGKETQYFGPGTRLLVL.

This clonotype was observed at least ten times. The J gene is TRBJ2-7, the V gene TRBV7-6, with 10 bases matching TRBD2. V shed 5 bases and J 6 bases; nucleotides not matched to a gene: 4. The CDR3 length is 13 residues. The germline V gene encodes CDR1 SGHVS and CDR2 FNYEAQ. Here the CDR3 reads CASSEGLAAEQYF. The CDR3 coding sequence is TGTGCCAGCAGCGAAGGACTAGCGGCCGAGCAGTACTTC. The variable domain in full, completed from reference TRBV7-6 and TRBJ2-7, reads GAGVSQSPRYKVTKRGQDVALRCDPISGHVSLYWYRQALGQGPEFLTYFNYEAQQDKSGLPNDRFSAERPEGSISTLTIQRTEQRDSAMYRCASSEGLAAEQYFGPGTRLTVT.

This clonotype was counted at least ten times. The V call is TRBV20-1, the J call TRBJ2-1; 10 positions agree with TRBD2. The CDR3 length is 14 residues. The trim removed 3 bases at V and 4 bases at J, leaving 3 bases unmatched. The germline CDR1 and CDR2 sequences are DFQATT and SNEGSKA (reference sequence). CDR3 bases: TGCAGTGCTAGCAGCGGGAGGGGATACAATGAGCAGTTCTTC. Translation: CSASSGRGYNEQFF.

V and J are TRBV5-1 and TRBJ2-6; TRBD1 aligns across 7 bases. The ends lost 4 bases at V and 2 bases at J; junction bases unmatched: 3. The CDR3 loop spans 15 amino acids. Per the germline V gene, CDR1 is SGHRS and CDR2 is YFSETQ. CDR3 in amino acids: CASSQTGTGANVLTF. CDR3 in DNA: TGCGCCAGCAGCCAGACAGGGACTGGGGCCAACGTCCTGACTTTC.

This clonotype was found many times. The chain is built from TRBV2 and TRBJ2-3, with unresolved D. Germline V lookup: CDR1 SNHLY, CDR2 FYNNEI. There are 14 residues in the CDR3. Trimming stripped 6 bases from V and 1 base from J, with 11 bases between. In DNA form, the CDR3 reads TGTGCCAGCAGAGGGCTGCCCGGCACAGATACGCAGTATTTT. Its translation is CASRGLPGTDTQYF.

In the case of this clonotype: Germline and junction disagree at one end, which may indicate a read error. The chain couples TRBV13 to TRBJ2-3, with 12 nucleotides matching TRBD2. CDR1 and CDR2 (germline): PRHDT, FYEKMQ (reference sequence). This CDR3 is built from 16 residues. This chain's CDR3 is CASSIWTSGDTGTQYF. CDR3 nucleotide sequence: TGTGCCAGCAGCATATGGACTAGCGGGGACACAGGTACGCAGTATTTT.

This clonotype was detected only a few times. A clone one base away is much larger, so this may be a read error. The gene calls are TRBV7-3 and TRBJ2-2; D tentatively fits TRBD1 or TRBD2 (5 bases each). The CDR3 is made up of 12 amino acids. Germline lookup yields CDR1 SGHTA and CDR2 FQGTGA. The CDR3 region is CASSRQSGELCF. The CDR3 region has the DNA TGTGCCAGCAGCCGACAGTCCGGGGAGCTGTGTTTT.

This clonotype was seen repeatedly, ten times or more. This chain links TRBV7-8 with TRBJ2-2, with TRBD1 matching over 9 bases. CDR1 SGHVS and CDR2 FQNEAQ come from the germline V gene. The CDR3 is 18 amino acids. Trimming cost V 5 bases and J 5 bases; bases outside gene matches: 15. DNA for the CDR3: TGTGCCAGCAGCGCAACCTGGCGGGACAGGGTCTTGACCGGGGAGCTGTTTTTT. Translating gives CASSATWRDRVLTGELFF.

There are many counts of this clonotype. V is TRBV6-2 or TRBV6-3 and J is TRBJ2-4, with 8 bases aligning to TRBD1. Trimming took 6 bases from V and 8 from J; bases not matched to a gene: 6. Germline V CDR1 and CDR2: MNHEY, SVGEGT. CDR3 length equals 13 residues. The DNA of the CDR3 is TGTGCCAGCAGCCAGAAACAGGGGGACATTCAGTACTTC. It is translated as CASSQKQGDIQYF.

This clonotype occurred many times. V gene TRBV12-3 or TRBV12-4 combines with J gene TRBJ1-4; D call uncertain. The length of the CDR3 is 16 residues. V was shortened by 1 base and J by 0 bases, with 9 bases between the two germline ends. The CDR3: CASSLGRFATNEKLFF. CDR3 DNA sequence: TGTGCCAGCAGTTTAGGGCGGTTTGCAACTAATGAAAAACTGTTTTTT.